This TCR beta chain was identified during a study of T cell responses to AZD1222 COVID-19 vaccine. Notes on the study in general: The repertoires were collected only after the peak T cell response. Dominant CD4 TCR responses targeted spike regions 160-218 and 743-854.

Repertoires were generated with immunoSEQ multiplex PCR, while TCRdb's copy carries only in-frame clones and drops some. In the table there are some 160,000 clones, 90% to 95% of which are singletons. This CDR3 is built from 13 residues. Germline lookup yields CDR1 SGHRS and CDR2 YFSETQ. V gave up 6 bases and J gave up 4 bases; unmatched junction bases: 5. Of note for this clone: The target antigen is unknown.

The receptor was isolated from an adult in good health. Sequenced here: peripheral blood, sampled on day 0 of AZD1222 vaccination. This chain joins TRBV5-1 and TRBJ1-2; 8 bases map to TRBD1. The DNA of the CDR3 is TGCGCCAGCAACCCAGGGGGCGGCTATGGCTACACCTTC. Encoded protein: CASNPGGGYGYTF.